The 17 T cell receptor beta chains given below trace back to one sample, sequenced in a study of blood T cell repertoires in COVID-19. Sequencing was performed with immunoSEQ multiplex PCR; in TCRdb, only in-frame clones are kept and a portion is missing. The sample lists a few hundred thousand clones; about nine tenths were seen once. Sequenced input: peripheral blood. The receptors derive from a woman in her twenties or thirties with COVID-19, enrolled during active disease.

This rearrangement joins TRBV5-1 to TRBJ2-5, with TRBD2 matching over 9 bases. The CDR3 runs 15 residues. In germline, CDR1 is SGHRS, CDR2 YFSETQ. V lost 1 base, J lost 3 bases, and 4 bases stayed unmatched. DNA of the CDR3: TGCGCCAGCAGCTTGTTGGCTAGCGGGGAAGAGACCCAGTACTTC. Residues: CASSLLASGEETQYF. The complete variable domain, with remaining parts taken from reference TRBV5-1 and TRBJ2-5, reads KAGVTQTPRYLIKTRGQQVTLSCSPISGHRSVSWYQQTPGQGLQFLFEYFSETQRNKGNFPGRFSGRQFSNSRSEMNVSTLELGDSALYLCASSLLASGEETQYFGPGTRLLVL.

V and J are TRBV24-1 and TRBJ1-4, with D tentatively TRBD1 (6 bases). Deletions cut 6 bases from V and 5 bases from J, with 9 bases between. The CDR3 covers 13 residues. Germline CDR1 reads KGHDR; CDR2 reads SFDVKD. The CDR3 sequence: CATSSRGNEKLFF. Here the CDR3 DNA reads TGTGCCACCAGTAGCAGGGGAAATGAAAAACTGTTTTTT.

The CDR3 coding sequence is TGCGCCAGCATTACAGGGGGCTCGGCGGCTGAAGCTTTCTTT. This translates into CASITGGSAAEAFF. The chain uses TRBV10-2 and TRBJ1-1, with 9 bases that match TRBD1. The ends lost 7 bases at V and 6 bases at J; junction bases unmatched: 9. Germline V gene data show CDR1 as WSHSY and CDR2 as SAAADI. There are 14 residues in the CDR3.

On this clone: This same CDR3 is encoded by further DNA sequences in the sample. The gene calls are TRBV18 and TRBJ2-2, with D uncertain. CDR3 size: 13 residues. Trimming cost V 3 bases and J 5 bases, with 7 bases left between them. In germline, CDR1 is KGHSH, CDR2 LQKENI. CDR3 sequence: CASSPSLTGELFF. In nucleotides, the CDR3 is TGTGCCAGCTCACCCAGTCTTACCGGGGAGCTGTTTTTT.

The table lists this clone with a count of one. This chain uses TRBV15 with TRBJ2-7, with no clear D. V lost 5 bases to trimming and J lost 0 bases, with 11 bases between them. The length of the CDR3 is 14 residues. Germline V gives CDR1 LNHNV, CDR2 YYDKDF (reference sequence). The CDR3 protein is CATSVDIGSYEQYF. CDR3 DNA sequence: TGTGCCACCAGCGTTGACATAGGCTCCTACGAGCAGTACTTC.

This chain uses TRBV7-9 with TRBJ1-4; D is ambiguous. Trimming removed 1 base at V and 7 bases at J, with 7 bases between. Germline CDR1 reads SEHNR; CDR2 reads FQNEAQ (reference sequence). The CDR3 sequence is 13 residues long. The CDR3 sequence: CASSLDPGEKLFF. The CDR3 nucleotides are TGTGCCAGCAGCTTAGACCCCGGTGAAAAACTGTTTTTT.

This clone was recorded only once. The V call is TRBV2, the J call TRBJ1-1, with D perhaps matching TRBD1 (5 bases). The CDR3 has 14 residues. Trimming removed 2 bases from V and 0 bases from J, with 7 bases in between. Germline V gene data show CDR1 as SNHLY and CDR2 as FYNNEI. Here the CDR3 reads CASSEQGMNTEAFF. The CDR3 DNA is TGTGCCAGCAGTGAACAGGGAATGAACACTGAAGCTTTCTTT. The whole variable domain, filled in from reference TRBV2 and TRBJ1-1, reads EPEVTQTPSHQVTQMGQEVILRCVPISNHLYFYWYRQILGQKVEFLVSFYNNEISEKSEIFDDQFSVERPDGSNFTLKIRSTKLEDSAMYFCASSEQGMNTEAFFGQGTRLTVV.

The CDR3 loop reads CASSIMGTSSHTGELFF. The CDR3 DNA is TGTGCCAGTAGTATTATGGGGACTAGCAGCCACACCGGGGAGCTGTTTTTT. The rearrangement uses TRBV19 and TRBJ2-2; 9 bases fit TRBD2. Germline loops: CDR1 LNHDA, CDR2 SQIVND (reference sequence). The CDR3 runs 17 residues. The V and J ends lost 3 bases and 3 bases, in that order; junction bases with no gene match: 8.

V and J are TRBV2 and TRBJ1-2; D not resolved. Germline CDR1 SNHLY, CDR2 FYNNEI. This CDR3 region has 12 residues. Trimming pared 3 bases from V and 8 bases from J, leaving 10 bases between. The CDR3 DNA sequence: TGTGCCAGCAGTGACCTCCCGGGGGGCTACACCTTC. Its protein product is CASSDLPGGYTF. Full variable domain (missing parts from reference TRBV2 and TRBJ1-2): EPEVTQTPSHQVTQMGQEVILRCVPISNHLYFYWYRQILGQKVEFLVSFYNNEISEKSEIFDDQFSVERPDGSNFTLKIRSTKLEDSAMYFCASSDLPGGYTFGSGTRLTVV.

The CDR3 nucleotides read TGTGCCAGCAGCGTAGGGGGACAGGGGCTCATGTGGGGCTACACCTTC. It encodes CASSVGGQGLMWGYTF. The V gene is TRBV9, the J gene TRBJ1-2; 10 positions agree with TRBD1. The CDR3 consists of 16 residues. CDR1 and CDR2 (germline): SGDLS, YYNGEE. Trimming took 0 bases from V and 8 from J; bases not matched to a gene: 10. The full variable domain, rest sourced from reference TRBV9 and TRBJ1-2, is DSGVTQTPKHLITATGQRVTLRCSPRSGDLSVYWYQQSLDQGLQFLIQYYNGEERAKGNILERFSAQQFPDLHSELNLSSLELGDSALYFCASSVGGQGLMWGYTFGSGTRLTVV.

This clone has only one observation. This chain links TRBV4-1 with TRBJ2-1; 10 bases line up with TRBD1. The CDR3 runs to 14 residues. With 5 bases clipped from V and 10 bases from J, the junction kept 8 bases outside the gene matches. The germline CDR1 and CDR2 sequences are MGHRA and YSYEKL. DNA for the CDR3: TGCGCCAGCAGCTTGGGGACAGGGGTGAGCGAGCAGTTCTTC. This translates into CASSLGTGVSEQFF.

The V and J genes are TRBV28 and TRBJ1-5; 10 bases line up with TRBD1. Unmatched junction bases numbered 9, after V lost 7 bases and J lost 6 bases. CDR1 and CDR2 from the germline V gene are MDHEN and SYDVKM. The CDR3 contains 15 residues. The CDR3 sequence: CASMRDRGGGQPQHF. In DNA form, the CDR3 reads TGTGCCAGCATGAGGGACAGGGGAGGGGGTCAGCCCCAGCATTTT.

The chain recombines TRBV7-6 with TRBJ2-3, with D uncertain. V shed 5 bases and J shed 0 bases, with 15 bases lying between them. The germline CDR1 and CDR2 sequences are SGHVS and FNYEAQ. The CDR3 is 16 amino acids. The CDR3 sequence is CASSPQALSSTDTQYF. The CDR3 nucleotides are TGTGCCAGCAGCCCTCAGGCCCTATCTAGCACAGATACGCAGTATTTT.

The chain carries TRBV7-8 and TRBJ2-1; perhaps TRBD2 as D (7 bases). The V end was cut by 4 bases, the J end by 7 bases, with 20 bases between. From germline, CDR1 is SGHVS and CDR2 FQNEAQ. This CDR3 is 16 amino acids long. The CDR3 DNA reads as TGTGCCAGCAGCTCCAAGTGGCGGGGGCTAGGGAATGAGCAGTTCTTC. Translation gives CASSSKWRGLGNEQFF.

This chain connects TRBV5-5 to TRBJ1-6; D is unresolved. Germline CDR1 and CDR2: SGHKS and YYEKEE (reference sequence). CDR3 length: 17 residues. Trimming left V 1 base short and J 7 bases short, with 18 bases between. The CDR3 loop reads CASSLSATRRENSPLHF. In DNA form, the CDR3 reads TGTGCCAGCAGCTTGAGTGCGACCCGGAGGGAAAATTCACCCCTCCACTTT.

This chain uses TRBV13 with TRBJ2-5; D perhaps matches TRBD2 (5 bases). CDR1 and CDR2 from the germline V gene are PRHDT and FYEKMQ (reference sequence). The CDR3 extends over 13 amino acids. V was cut by 5 bases and J by 5 bases, with 12 bases left in between. CDR3 region: CASSEMRVETQYF. The DNA of the CDR3 is TGTGCCAGCAGCGAAATGAGGGTCGAGACCCAGTACTTC.

The V and J genes are TRBV20-1 and TRBJ1-2, with D unclear. Trimming pared 3 bases from V and 9 bases from J, leaving 11 bases between. Germline V gene data show CDR1 as DFQATT and CDR2 as SNEGSKA (reference sequence). This CDR3 contains 11 residues. The CDR3 sequence: CSAREGSRYTF. CDR3 nucleotide sequence: TGCAGTGCTAGGGAGGGTAGTCGCTACACCTTC.